A single sample is the source of the 24 T cell receptor beta chains below, sequenced in a study of human T cells and chemical hapten exposure. Time point indicated: patch test 1, 2 weeks after DPC sensitization. Noted treatment: therapeutic diphenylcyclopropenone sensitization with weekly scalp DPC. TCRdb recomputed calls from the RACE reads with MiXCR, one row per CDR3 protein. The sample records roughly 200,000 distinct CDR3 sequences, about 22% being singletons. The sequences come from whole blood, collected in connection with sensitization to the hapten diphenylcyclopropenone (DPC). Receptor source: a woman aged 45 to 65 with alopecia areata. Some clones in this sample may be carry-over from other donors' samples.

The chain uses TRBV7-9 and TRBJ2-7; 9 bases line up with TRBD2. This CDR3 has 16 residues. Per the germline V gene, CDR1 is SEHNR and CDR2 is FQNEAQ (reference sequence). Germline trimming cut 4 bases from V and 7 bases from J; bases unmatched to any gene: 14. The CDR3 nucleotides are TGTGCCAGCAGCTCCCGGCGGTTAGCGGGAGTGGGGGAGCAGTACTTC. It specifies CASSSRRLAGVGEQYF.

V and J are TRBV25-1 and TRBJ2-7; D uncertain. Per germline, CDR1 MGHDK and CDR2 SYGVNS. V lost 6 bases and J 1 base, leaving 10 bases between the germline ends. This CDR3 has 13 amino acids. CDR3 sequence (DNA): TGTGCCAGCAGACCGGGTTCTTCCTACGAGCAGTACTTC. Amino acids: CASRPGSSYEQYF.

V usage is TRBV7-2 and J usage is TRBJ2-5; perhaps TRBD1 as D (6 bases). Germline V CDR1 and CDR2: SGHTA, FQGNSA. The CDR3 extends over 14 amino acids. V was pared by 2 bases and J by 1 base, with 8 bases between. The CDR3 region has the DNA TGTGCCAGCAGCTTATGGGGGCCCCAAGAGACCCAGTACTTC. This gives the protein CASSLWGPQETQYF.

V gene TRBV20-1 combines with J gene TRBJ2-5, with 7 bases lining up with TRBD2. V lost 8 bases and J lost 1; bases outside the gene matches: 4. CDR1 and CDR2 from the germline V gene are DFQATT and SNEGSKA (reference sequence). The CDR3 covers 12 residues. CDR3 DNA sequence: TGCAGTCCTTCGGGAGGCCAAGAGACCCAGTACTTC. Translating it yields CSPSGGQETQYF.

This chain connects TRBV7-2 to TRBJ2-3, with a tentative D call TRBD1 (6 bases). V was trimmed by 5 bases and J by 0 bases, leaving 12 bases between them. CDR1 SGHTA and CDR2 FQGNSA come from the germline V gene. The CDR3 length is 15 residues. The CDR3 DNA reads TGTGCCAGCAGCCGGACAGCTTCTAGCACAGATACGCAGTATTTT. Translating it yields CASSRTASSTDTQYF.

V is TRBV15 and J is TRBJ1-2, with TRBD1 as a possible D gene (6 bases). The CDR3 extends over 14 amino acids. From germline, CDR1 is LNHNV and CDR2 YYDKDF (reference sequence). Trimming shortened V by 4 bases and J by 5 bases, and 14 bases separated the two germline ends. The CDR3 coding sequence is TGTGCCACCAGCAAAAGCCGTACAGGGTATGGCTACACCTTC. Translating gives CATSKSRTGYGYTF.

The sample holds a few counts of this clonotype. The gene calls are TRBV2 and TRBJ1-3, with D hard to call. Germline-derived CDR1 and CDR2 are SNHLY and FYNNEI. Trimming shortened V by 3 bases and J by 4 bases, and 7 bases separated the two germline ends. The CDR3 length is 13 residues. The CDR3 DNA reads as TGTGCCAGCAGTGATGGCAGGGGAAACACCATATATTTT. This gives the protein CASSDGRGNTIYF.

The chain carries TRBV29-1 and TRBJ1-1, with a weak D call TRBD1 (6 bases). Per the germline V gene, CDR1 is SQVTM and CDR2 is ANQGSEA. The CDR3 covers 13 residues. V shed 6 bases and J shed 8 bases, with 19 bases lying between them. As DNA, the CDR3 is TGCAGCGTAACGACAGGCCTTGCTCAAGAAGCTTTCTTT. It specifies CSVTTGLAQEAFF.

The chain couples TRBV4-1 to TRBJ1-1, with D perhaps matching TRBD1 (5 bases). V was cut by 0 bases and J by 7 bases, with 9 bases left in between. Germline V CDR1 and CDR2: MGHRA, YSYEKL. The CDR3 runs to 13 residues. DNA for the CDR3: TGCGCCAGCAGCCAAGAGAGGGGCCGTGAAGCTTTCTTT. It codes for CASSQERGREAFF.

This chain joins TRBV29-1 and TRBJ2-1; 11 bases are a match to TRBD1. Germline lookup yields CDR1 SQVTM and CDR2 ANQGSEA. This CDR3 region has 13 residues. Unmatched junction bases numbered 5, after V lost 7 bases and J lost 6 bases. The CDR3 loop is CSGAGTGGNEQFF. The CDR3 coding sequence is TGCAGCGGGGCCGGGACAGGGGGCAATGAGCAGTTCTTC.

The chain recombines TRBV2 with TRBJ2-2; the match to TRBD2 covers 11 bases. The length of the CDR3 is 19 residues. In germline, CDR1 is SNHLY, CDR2 FYNNEI. J lost 3 bases, V lost 7 bases, and 16 bases had no gene match. CDR3 DNA: TGTGCCAGCAAGGCCGGGACTAGCGGCCATAGCTGGTACACCGGGGAGCTGTTTTTT. Encoded protein: CASKAGTSGHSWYTGELFF.

This clonotype showed up just a few times. This chain joins TRBV24-1 and TRBJ2-3; TRBD1 is a possible D gene (6 bases). The CDR3 totals 15 residues. Germline V gene sequence: CDR1 KGHDR, CDR2 SFDVKD. V was trimmed by 5 bases and J by 2 bases, leaving 13 bases between them. CDR3 protein: CATSGGPRPTDTQYF. CDR3 sequence (DNA): TGTGCCACCAGTGGGGGGCCTCGACCCACAGATACGCAGTATTTT.

This clonotype occurred many times. J is TRBJ2-1 and V is TRBV20-1; possibly TRBD1 or TRBD2 for D (5 bases each). V was pared by 3 bases and J by 1 base, with 13 bases between. This CDR3 is 15 amino acids long. In germline, CDR1 is DFQATT, CDR2 SNEGSKA (reference sequence). The CDR3 loop is CSASEGLGSYNEQFF. In nucleotides, the CDR3 is TGCAGTGCTAGTGAGGGGTTGGGGTCCTACAATGAGCAGTTCTTC.

The rearrangement joins TRBV5-1 to TRBJ1-6; D not certain. CDR1 and CDR2 (germline): SGHRS, YFSETQ. The CDR3 spans 14 residues. The V end was cut by 0 bases, the J end by 9 bases, with 10 bases between. The CDR3 DNA reads as TGCGCCAGCAGCTTGGAACCAGAAGTTTCACCCCTCCACTTT. It codes for CASSLEPEVSPLHF.

The genes are TRBV7-9 and TRBJ2-1; D is possibly TRBD1 (6 bases). Per the germline V gene, CDR1 is SEHNR and CDR2 is FQNEAQ (reference sequence). This CDR3 comprises 16 residues. Trimming removed 4 bases at V and 6 bases at J, with 19 bases between. Here the CDR3 reads CASSSPVQGWCNEQFF. CDR3 nucleotides: TGTGCCAGCAGCTCGCCCGTTCAGGGGTGGTGCAATGAGCAGTTCTTC.

In its sample, this clonotype was seen a few times. J is TRBJ1-5 and V is TRBV10-3; D remains unclear. Germline-derived CDR1 and CDR2 are ENHRY and SYGVKD. The CDR3 extends over 15 amino acids. The V end lost 2 bases, the J end lost 0 bases, and 8 bases lay between the germline ends. This CDR3 is CAISEGSISNQPQHF. CDR3 DNA sequence: TGTGCCATCAGTGAGGGGAGTATTAGCAATCAGCCCCAGCATTTT.

This clonotype came up a few times. The chain has TRBV14 and TRBJ2-7; no definite D call. There are 12 residues in the CDR3. CDR1 is SGHDN and CDR2 is FVKESK in the germline V gene. V lost 3 bases and J lost 7, with 10 bases in between. The CDR3 DNA reads as TGTGCCAGCAGCCAGTCCGGTGGAGAGCAGTACTTC. Its translation: CASSQSGGEQYF.

This clonotype has just a few counts. The rearrangement uses TRBV12-3 or TRBV12-4 and TRBJ1-1; D call uncertain. Between the trimmed V and J ends, which lost 6 bases and 0 bases, there was a span of 11 bases. The CDR3 runs to 14 residues. CDR3 in amino acids: CASRPRTLNTEAFF. As DNA, the CDR3 is TGTGCCAGCAGACCCCGGACGTTGAACACTGAAGCTTTCTTT.

V and J are TRBV15 and TRBJ2-7; D is unresolved. This CDR3 is 13 amino acids long. V was clipped by 0 bases and J by 7 bases, with 10 bases between them. CDR1 and CDR2 (germline): LNHNV, YYDKDF (reference sequence). The DNA of the CDR3 is TGTGCCACCAGCAGAGATCCTGGGAATGAGCAGTACTTC. Its translation: CATSRDPGNEQYF.

This clonotype has at least ten counts. The chain uses TRBV20-1 and TRBJ2-1; TRBD2 might be the D (5 bases). The CDR3 totals 9 residues. Trimming shortened V by 8 bases and J by 10 bases, and 9 bases separated the two germline ends. Germline V lookup: CDR1 DFQATT, CDR2 SNEGSKA (reference sequence). In nucleotides, the CDR3 is TGCAGTTCCGAGCGGGAGCAGTTCTTC. Its protein is CSSEREQFF.

This clonotype has a count of ten or more. V usage is TRBV4-1 and J usage is TRBJ1-1; 7 bases align to TRBD1. The CDR3 spans 15 residues. Germline V lookup: CDR1 MGHRA, CDR2 YSYEKL. The trim removed 0 bases at V and 5 bases at J, leaving 6 bases unmatched. CDR3 sequence: CASSQDPGGGTEAFF. The CDR3 nucleotides read TGCGCCAGCAGCCAAGATCCAGGGGGTGGAACTGAAGCTTTCTTT.

In its sample, this clonotype was seen a few times. This chain joins TRBV9 and TRBJ1-3; D ambiguous. CDR3 size: 15 residues. V was trimmed by 3 bases and J by 0 bases, leaving 10 bases between them. Germline V gene data show CDR1 as SGDLS and CDR2 as YYNGEE. The CDR3: CASSGDGSSGNTIYF. CDR3 bases: TGTGCCAGCAGCGGTGACGGGAGCTCTGGAAACACCATATATTTT.

The rearrangement uses TRBV24-1 and TRBJ1-2; unclear D gene. The CDR3 length is 13 residues. The V end lost 12 bases, the J end lost 3 bases, and 16 bases lay between the germline ends. Germline V gene sequence: CDR1 KGHDR, CDR2 SFDVKD. CDR3 region: CASSLTRDYGYTF. CDR3 bases: TGTGCCTCCTCGCTCACCAGAGACTATGGCTACACCTTC.

The chain employs TRBV29-1 and TRBJ2-1; 7 nucleotides agree with TRBD1. The germline V gene encodes CDR1 SQVTM and CDR2 ANQGSEA. J was trimmed by 0 bases and V by 6 bases; bases with no gene match: 8. The CDR3 sequence is 15 residues long. CDR3 protein: CSVQDRMSSYNEQFF. The CDR3 nucleotides are TGCAGCGTCCAGGACAGGATGAGCTCCTACAATGAGCAGTTCTTC.